A selection of T cell receptor beta chains follows, all from one sample in a study of T cell responses to AZD1222 COVID-19 vaccine. Assay: immunoSEQ multiplex PCR; the TCRdb copy retains only in-frame clones and omits some. Among roughly 80,000 clones listed, 85% to 90% were seen once. The sequenced sample was peripheral blood, obtained on day 0 of AZD1222 vaccination. The receptors come from an adult in good health. Each CDR3 is given with its conserved first and last residue. Fields, in order: D gene, clone size, V gene, J gene, CDR3 protein, CDR3 DNA. A D gene is named only where the DNA matches it firmly. Clone size appears in some rows only: once, few, many, or a class for an expanded clone.

D: TRBD1; size: NA; V: TRBV6-5; J: TRBJ1-1; CDR3: CASSSGQVNTEAFF; DNA: TGTGCCAGCAGTTCGGGACAGGTGAACACTGAAGCTTTCTTT
D: NA; size: NA; V: TRBV7-3; J: TRBJ2-2; CDR3: CASSLMSRVRTGELFF; DNA: TGTGCCAGCAGCTTAATGTCCAGGGTTAGAACCGGGGAGCTGTTTTTT
D: TRBD1; size: NA; V: TRBV10-3; J: TRBJ1-5; CDR3: CAISGTGEGNQPQHF; DNA: TGTGCCATCAGTGGGACAGGGGAAGGCAATCAGCCCCAGCATTTT
D: NA; size: NA; V: TRBV27; J: TRBJ1-5; CDR3: CASSLFFGGLVDQPQHF; DNA: TGTGCCAGCAGTTTATTTTTTGGGGGGCTGGTCGATCAGCCCCAGCATTTT
D: NA; size: NA; V: TRBV6-6; J: TRBJ1-3; CDR3: CASRPTQNSGNTIYF; DNA: TGTGCCAGCAGACCGACGCAGAACTCTGGAAACACCATATATTTT
D: TRBD1; size: NA; V: TRBV11-1; J: TRBJ1-1; CDR3: CASSMGQGARTEAFF; DNA: TGTGCCAGCAGCATGGGACAGGGGGCGCGGACTGAAGCTTTCTTT
D: NA; size: NA; V: TRBV2; J: TRBJ2-7; CDR3: CASSVAQATYEQYF; DNA: TGTGCCAGCAGTGTTGCACAGGCTACCTACGAGCAGTACTTC
D: NA; size: NA; V: TRBV6-4; J: TRBJ2-1; CDR3: CASSDKAGYNEQFF; DNA: TGTGCCAGCAGTGACAAAGCGGGTTACAATGAGCAGTTCTTC
D: TRBD1; size: NA; V: TRBV11-3; J: TRBJ1-1; CDR3: CASSYRQGEAFF; DNA: TGTGCCAGCAGCTACAGACAGGGTGAAGCTTTCTTT
D: TRBD1; size: NA; V: TRBV7-2; J: TRBJ2-3; CDR3: CASSLGQGADTQYF; DNA: TGTGCCAGCAGCTTAGGGCAGGGGGCAGATACGCAGTATTTT
D: NA; size: once; V: TRBV5-4; J: TRBJ1-1; CDR3: CASSLEEGSLNTEAFF; DNA: TGTGCCAGCAGCTTGGAGGAGGGGAGTCTGAACACTGAAGCTTTCTTT
D: NA; size: NA; V: TRBV2; J: TRBJ1-2; CDR3: CASSEAGSYGYTF; DNA: TGTGCCAGCAGTGAAGCAGGTAGCTATGGCTACACCTTC
D: TRBD1; size: NA; V: TRBV6-2/TRBV6-3; J: TRBJ1-4; CDR3: CASSVGQASEKLFF; DNA: TGTGCCAGCAGCGTCGGACAGGCCTCTGAAAAACTGTTTTTT